A single sample is the source of the 26 T cell receptor beta chains below, sequenced in a study of cytomegalovirus exposure and HLA in healthy donors. It was with 60 Vbeta and 13 Jbeta primers that the PCR ran. Some clones are missing from TCRdb's copy, which holds only in-frame ones; the method was immunoSEQ multiplex PCR. In the table there are 150,000 or so clones, around 72% of which are singletons. The sequenced sample was PBMCs. These receptors were collected from a female donor in good health and CMV-seronegative.

The chain uses TRBV4-2 and TRBJ2-7, with D possibly TRBD2 on 6 matching bases. V was pared by 0 bases and J by 1 base, with 10 bases between. Per the germline V gene, CDR1 is LGHNA and CDR2 is YNFKEQ. The CDR3 spans 15 residues. The CDR3 protein is CASSQDWDSSYEQYF. Written as DNA, the CDR3 is TGTGCCAGCAGCCAAGATTGGGACTCGTCCTACGAGCAGTACTTC.

This clone showed up just a few times. This sequence joins TRBV9 and TRBJ2-3, with D maybe TRBD2 (6 bases). CDR1 SGDLS and CDR2 YYNGEE come from the germline V gene. The CDR3 runs 15 residues. Between the trimmed V and J ends, which lost 4 bases and 6 bases, there was a span of 18 bases. CDR3 protein: CASSRSGLSSDTQYF. For the CDR3, the DNA is TGTGCCAGCAGCCGGTCGGGACTCAGCTCTGATACGCAGTATTTT.

V is TRBV6-1 and J is TRBJ2-3, with 10 bases fitting TRBD2. The V gene end was trimmed by 0 bases and the J gene end by 5 bases; junction bases not matched to a gene: 5. Germline loops: CDR1 MNHNS, CDR2 SASEGT. This CDR3 is built from 16 residues. The CDR3 nucleotides read TGTGCCAGCAGTGAAGCCGCTAGCGGGAGTGGAGATACGCAGTATTTT. Protein sequence: CASSEAASGSGDTQYF.

The chain combines TRBV6-5 with TRBJ2-5, with D possibly TRBD2 on 7 matching bases. CDR1 and CDR2 (germline): MNHEY, SVGAGI. Trimming shortened V by 2 bases and J by 5 bases, and 9 bases separated the two germline ends. The CDR3 has 13 amino acids. The CDR3 protein is CASSYRGGETQYF. In nucleotides, the CDR3 is TGTGCCAGCAGTTACAGGGGGGGTGAGACCCAGTACTTC.

This chain joins TRBV7-9 and TRBJ2-7, with D perhaps TRBD2 (6 bases). Germline V gives CDR1 SEHNR, CDR2 FQNEAQ (reference sequence). With 5 bases removed from V and 1 base from J, the gap between germline ends came to 15 bases. The CDR3 is made up of 15 amino acids. CDR3 sequence reads: CASSPRDGGSYEQYF. As DNA, the CDR3 is TGTGCCAGCAGCCCCCGGGACGGAGGGTCCTACGAGCAGTACTTC.

The chain couples TRBV9 to TRBJ1-2; unclear D gene. The V and J ends lost 0 bases and 0 bases respectively, with 6 bases between them. Germline V gives CDR1 SGDLS, CDR2 YYNGEE. The CDR3 has 14 amino acids. This chain's CDR3 is CASSVDAANYGYTF. The CDR3 nucleotides read TGTGCCAGCAGCGTAGACGCAGCTAACTATGGCTACACCTTC. Looking up the rest from reference TRBV9 and TRBJ1-2 gives the full variable domain: DSGVTQTPKHLITATGQRVTLRCSPRSGDLSVYWYQQSLDQGLQFLIQYYNGEERAKGNILERFSAQQFPDLHSELNLSSLELGDSALYFCASSVDAANYGYTFGSGTRLTVV.

This chain links TRBV5-1 with TRBJ2-7; TRBD1 agrees at 8 bases. The junction had 8 bases not matched to a gene; V was cut back by 3 bases and J by 3 bases. Germline V gene data show CDR1 as SGHRS and CDR2 as YFSETQ. The CDR3 sequence is 15 residues long. The CDR3 sequence is CASSSPDRVSYEQYF. The CDR3, as DNA: TGCGCCAGCAGCTCGCCGGACAGGGTAAGCTACGAGCAGTACTTC.

Only one count was recorded for this clone. The V and J genes are TRBV10-3 and TRBJ2-5, with TRBD2 matching 9 bases. Unmatched junction bases numbered 7, after V lost 11 bases and J lost 3 bases. The CDR3 contains 13 residues. Germline V gene data show CDR1 as ENHRY and CDR2 as SYGVKD. CDR3 nucleotide sequence: TGTGCCTGCTCCGGGACTAGCAAAGAGACCCAGTACTTC. Its translation: CACSGTSKETQYF.

The chain combines TRBV18 with TRBJ1-2, with 7 nucleotides matching TRBD1. CDR1 is KGHSH and CDR2 is LQKENI in the germline V gene. J was trimmed by 7 bases and V by 3 bases; bases with no gene match: 14. CDR3 length: 16 residues. The CDR3 DNA is TGTGCCAGCTCACCCACGGGACAGAACCTCGGCGGTGGCTACACCTTC. Translated: CASSPTGQNLGGGYTF.

The chain employs TRBV28 and TRBJ1-5; the D is unclear. This CDR3 region has 13 residues. V lost 4 bases, J lost 4 bases, and 8 bases lay in between. Germline V gene lookup returns CDR1 MDHEN and CDR2 SYDVKM. The CDR3 sequence is CASSYHGNQPQHF. The CDR3 DNA follows: TGTGCCAGCAGTTACCACGGGAATCAGCCCCAGCATTTT. The full variable domain, rest sourced from reference TRBV28 and TRBJ1-5, is DVKVTQSSRYLVKRTGEKVFLECVQDMDHENMFWYRQDPGLGLRLIYFSYDVKMKEKGDIPEGYSVSREKKERFSLILESASTNQTSMYLCASSYHGNQPQHFGDGTRLSIL.

Comment on this clone: The identical CDR3 is also encoded by other nucleotide sequences in the sample. The V and J genes are TRBV20-1 and TRBJ1-2; D may be TRBD1 (5 bases). The CDR3 totals 11 residues. Germline V gives CDR1 DFQATT, CDR2 SNEGSKA (reference sequence). V shed 6 bases and J shed 8 bases, with 13 bases lying between them. This CDR3 reads CSASTGEGYTF. CDR3 coding DNA: TGCAGTGCCAGTACGGGGGAGGGCTACACCTTC.

This sequence joins TRBV5-1 and TRBJ1-2, with D tentatively TRBD1 (6 bases). Germline V CDR1 and CDR2: SGHRS, YFSETQ. This CDR3 has 15 residues. V lost 7 bases to trimming and J lost 5 bases, with 21 bases between them. The DNA for the CDR3 is TGCGCCAGCGCCAACAGTAACAGGGTGAATTATGGCTACACCTTC. It codes for CASANSNRVNYGYTF.

This clone occurred once. The rearrangement uses TRBV5-1 and TRBJ2-1, with a tentative D call TRBD2 (6 bases). V was shortened by 1 base and J by 8 bases, with 10 bases between the two germline ends. The CDR3 totals 13 residues. Germline loops: CDR1 SGHRS, CDR2 YFSETQ. This chain's CDR3 is CASSLRGMDEQFF. The CDR3 DNA follows: TGCGCCAGCAGCTTGCGGGGGATGGATGAGCAGTTCTTC.

This chain joins TRBV9 and TRBJ2-5; the D gene is possibly TRBD2 (6 bases). V was clipped by 0 bases and J by 4 bases, with 13 bases between them. Germline V gene data show CDR1 as SGDLS and CDR2 as YYNGEE. The CDR3 sequence is 15 residues long. CDR3 in DNA: TGTGCCAGCAGCGTAGCTAGCGTCTCAGGAGAGACCCAGTACTTC. Its protein product is CASSVASVSGETQYF.

This clone has a single count. J is TRBJ1-1 and V is TRBV6-5; unclear D gene. V was clipped by 7 bases and J by 1 base, with 7 bases between them. CDR3 size: 12 residues. Looked up from germline, CDR1 is MNHEY and CDR2 is SVGAGI. CDR3 loop: CASTGGNTEAFF. In DNA form, the CDR3 reads TGTGCCAGCACAGGAGGGAACACTGAAGCTTTCTTT.

V usage is TRBV6-5 and J usage is TRBJ2-3, with 8 bases that match TRBD1. The CDR3 consists of 15 residues. V was pared by 8 bases and J by 1 base, with 8 bases of the junction left unmatched. Germline CDR1 reads MNHEY; CDR2 reads SVGAGI. This CDR3 reads CASGRSGGGTDTQYF. The CDR3 DNA reads TGTGCCAGCGGTAGATCAGGGGGCGGCACAGATACGCAGTATTTT.

The chain combines TRBV7-2 with TRBJ2-7, with unresolved D. V dropped 1 base and J dropped 7 bases, with 14 bases sitting between them. The germline V gene encodes CDR1 SGHTA and CDR2 FQGNSA. The CDR3 has 14 amino acids. The CDR3 loop is CASSLDPAGREQYF. CDR3 nucleotide sequence: TGTGCCAGCAGCTTAGACCCGGCAGGAAGAGAGCAGTACTTC.

The chain carries TRBV11-3 and TRBJ2-5; D uncertain. The germline CDR1 and CDR2 sequences are SGHNT and YENEEA. The CDR3 spans 15 residues. V lost 2 bases to trimming and J lost 1 base, with 11 bases between them. CDR3 protein: CASSLRLGGQETQYF. CDR3 DNA: TGTGCCAGCAGCTTACGGCTCGGCGGCCAAGAGACCCAGTACTTC.

The chain couples TRBV27 to TRBJ2-7; 7 nucleotides align to TRBD1. There are 13 residues in the CDR3. Losses at the gene ends were 6 bases for V and 3 bases for J; bases not matched to a gene: 5. From germline, CDR1 is MNHEY and CDR2 SMNVEV (reference sequence). The CDR3 sequence: CASSRDRFYEQYF. CDR3 DNA sequence: TGTGCCAGCAGCCGGGACAGATTCTACGAGCAGTACTTC.

The chain couples TRBV10-3 to TRBJ2-1, with 12 bases identical to TRBD2. The CDR3 contains 17 residues. Germline V CDR1 and CDR2: ENHRY, SYGVKD. V lost 0 bases and J lost 7; bases outside the gene matches: 7. CDR3 sequence reads: CAISESPLAGGLNEQFF. CDR3 nucleotides: TGTGCCATCAGTGAGTCTCCACTAGCGGGAGGCTTAAATGAGCAGTTCTTC.

The chain has TRBV19 and TRBJ1-5; a weak D match, TRBD1 (6 bases). CDR1 is LNHDA, CDR2 SQIVND, per germline (reference sequence). This CDR3 has 13 amino acids. V dropped 8 bases and J dropped 3 bases, with 11 bases sitting between them. DNA for the CDR3: TGTGCCAGTGCGCAGGGGAACAATCAGCCCCAGCATTTT. It is translated as CASAQGNNQPQHF.

The gene calls are TRBV10-2 and TRBJ2-7; 8 bases fit TRBD2. The germline CDR1 and CDR2 sequences are WSHSY and SAAADI. V was clipped by 6 bases and J by 3 bases; unmatched bases: 4. This CDR3 has 13 amino acids. The CDR3 protein is CASSGGAVYEQYF. The CDR3 DNA reads TGCGCCAGCAGCGGGGGGGCCGTCTACGAGCAGTACTTC.

V is TRBV5-1 and J is TRBJ2-1; 7 nucleotides line up with TRBD2. The CDR3 length is 13 residues. The germline gives CDR1 SGHRS, CDR2 YFSETQ. The junction had 4 bases not matched to a gene; V was cut back by 6 bases and J by 4 bases. The CDR3 spells CASKAAGYNEQFF. The CDR3 DNA is TGCGCCAGCAAGGCAGCGGGATACAATGAGCAGTTCTTC.

Only a few counts were recorded for this clone. The CDR3 here is CASRTGTAYLNTEAFF. The CDR3 bases are TGTGCCAGCAGGACCGGGACAGCCTATTTGAACACTGAAGCTTTCTTT. The chain joins TRBV6-6 to TRBJ1-1; 7 positions match TRBD1. The CDR3 consists of 16 residues. Germline CDR1 is MNHNY and CDR2 is SVGAGI (reference sequence). Trimming removed 6 bases from V and 0 bases from J; junction bases left unmatched: 10.

This clone was counted once. The chain links TRBV19 to TRBJ2-7; TRBD1 is a possible D gene (6 bases). V lost 4 bases, J lost 3 bases, and 7 bases lay in between. The CDR3 contains 12 residues. The V gene's germline CDR1 is LNHDA and CDR2 SQIVND (reference sequence). The CDR3 loop is CASSRTDYEQYF. CDR3 sequence (DNA): TGTGCCAGTAGTAGGACAGACTACGAGCAGTACTTC.

The rearrangement uses TRBV6-6 and TRBJ2-3, with D hard to call. Trimming took 5 bases from V and 2 from J, leaving 8 bases between them. The CDR3 has 13 amino acids. Per the germline V gene, CDR1 is MNHNY and CDR2 is SVGAGI (reference sequence). The CDR3 loop reads CASSAADTDTQYF. CDR3 sequence (DNA): TGTGCCAGCAGTGCGGCAGACACAGATACGCAGTATTTT.